Presented here are 16 T cell receptor beta chains from one specimen sequenced in a study of T cells in Graves' hyperthyroidism and ophthalmopathy (dated by TCRdb to about 2019). The receptor library was made with multiplex PCR. These reads were obtained on an Illumina HiSeq 2000. The TCR beta CDR3 regions were amplified from the RNA transcripts. The TCR CDR3 was subjected to a first round of RT-PCR using the HTBI primer set and the Qiagen OneStep RT-PCR kit. In-frame beta chains were kept once TCRdb had trimmed the public reads at Q25 with fastp and called clones with MiXCR. Merged by CDR3 protein, the rows form single entries marked with the most common genes and DNA. This sample gives fewer than 800,000 distinct CDR3 sequences in total; about a sixth of them show up just once. Around 7.7% of the sample is held by the ten biggest clonotypes. Input material: blood. The source of these receptors is a man between 18 and 35 years old with Graves' hyperthyroidism.

The rearrangement links TRBV28 to TRBJ2-7, with 10 positions matching TRBD1. Per germline, CDR1 MDHEN and CDR2 SYDVKM. The CDR3 runs to 14 residues. V dropped 6 bases and J dropped 0; count of bases not matched to a gene: 2. The CDR3 DNA reads TGTGCCAGCAGGGGGACAGGGGCCTCCTACGAGCAGTACTTC. Translating it yields CASRGTGASYEQYF.

V gene TRBV20-1 combines with J gene TRBJ1-1; 12 nucleotides align to TRBD1. Trimming at V came to 6 bases and at J to 11 bases, leaving 7 bases not matched to a gene. The CDR3 is 12 residues long. CDR1 and CDR2 from the germline V gene are DFQATT and SNEGSKA (reference sequence). The CDR3 DNA reads TGCAGTGCCTCAACCGGGACAGGGGGCGCTTTCTTT. It translates to CSASTGTGGAFF.

This clonotype was found a few times. The V gene is TRBV19, the J gene TRBJ2-1, with 10 bases identical to TRBD2. J gave up 10 bases and V 10 bases, and 16 bases lay outside the gene matches. Germline V gene data show CDR1 as LNHDA and CDR2 as SQIVND (reference sequence). This CDR3 has 15 amino acids. The CDR3: CATLEWASGSGEQFF. The CDR3 bases are TGTGCCACCCTGGAGTGGGCTAGCGGGAGCGGCGAGCAGTTCTTC.

This clonotype was recorded a few times. J is TRBJ2-1 and V is TRBV4-3, with 9 bases matching TRBD1. The CDR3 runs 17 residues. V dropped 2 bases and J dropped 4; count of bases not matched to a gene: 9. Germline V gene data show CDR1 as LGHNA and CDR2 as YSLEER. The CDR3 reads CASSQPAGTGLYNEQFF. DNA for the CDR3: TGCGCCAGCAGCCAACCCGCCGGGACAGGGTTGTACAATGAGCAGTTCTTC.

The chain links TRBV20-1 to TRBJ1-1, with TRBD1 as a possible D gene (6 bases). CDR3 size: 16 residues. Germline lookup yields CDR1 DFQATT and CDR2 SNEGSKA (reference sequence). Trimming took 8 bases from V and 3 from J, leaving 25 bases between them. The CDR3 DNA reads as TGCAGTTCAGGGGTGGGGTGGGGGGGTACGGACACTGAAGCTTTCTTT. Translated, it gives CSSGVGWGGTDTEAFF.

The table lists this clonotype with many counts. This chain connects TRBV24-1 to TRBJ2-7; 9 bases are shared with TRBD2. V dropped 5 bases and J dropped 5; count of bases not matched to a gene: 6. The CDR3 has 14 amino acids. Per the germline V gene, CDR1 is KGHDR and CDR2 is SFDVKD. The CDR3 DNA reads TGTGCCACCAGTGGGCGCGGGAGGGTCGACGAGCAGTACTTC. Protein sequence: CATSGRGRVDEQYF.

Ten or more counts support this clonotype. CDR3 nucleotide sequence: TGTGCTAGTGCCCCGGGACAGGGAAACGGGGAGCTGTTTTTT. This translates into CASAPGQGNGELFF. V is TRBV12-5 and J is TRBJ2-2, with TRBD1 matching 9 bases. The CDR3 is 14 residues long. V lost 7 bases to trimming and J lost 7 bases; unmatched junction nucleotides: 7. Germline V CDR1 and CDR2: LGHNT, FRNRAP.

A single count supports this clonotype. The chain recombines TRBV5-6 with TRBJ1-1, with D hard to call. Per the germline V gene, CDR1 is SGHDT and CDR2 is YYEEEE. V was cut by 0 bases and J by 8 bases, with 11 bases left in between. This CDR3 comprises 13 residues. The DNA of the CDR3 is TGTGCCAGCAGCTTGGTCGGGGAGATAGAAGCTTTCTTT. This gives the protein CASSLVGEIEAFF.

This chain links TRBV11-2 with TRBJ2-4, with D perhaps matching TRBD1 or TRBD2 (5 bases each). This CDR3 spans 14 amino acids. Trimming removed 7 bases from V and 1 base from J, with 11 bases in between. Germline-derived CDR1 and CDR2 are SGHAT and FQNNGV. CDR3 region: CASTGPTAKNIQYF. The DNA for the CDR3 is TGTGCCAGCACGGGGCCCACGGCCAAAAACATTCAGTACTTC.

This chain connects TRBV7-3 to TRBJ1-1, with D perhaps matching TRBD1 (6 bases). The CDR3 extends over 17 amino acids. The V end lost 0 bases, the J end lost 1 base, and 15 bases lay between the germline ends. CDR1 is SGHTA and CDR2 is FQGTGA in the germline V gene. The CDR3 spells CASSLTFAGGQNTEAFF. The CDR3 DNA reads TGTGCCAGCAGCTTAACGTTTGCCGGGGGGCAGAACACTGAAGCTTTCTTT.

This clonotype has just a few counts. The CDR3 DNA sequence: TGTGCCAGCAGCGTAGACACAGGGGGCCACGGTTCACCCCTCCACTTT. Translating it yields CASSVDTGGHGSPLHF. This chain joins TRBV9 and TRBJ1-6, with 9 bases lining up with TRBD1. From germline, CDR1 is SGDLS and CDR2 YYNGEE. The CDR3 sequence is 16 residues long. V lost 0 bases to trimming and J lost 9 bases; unmatched junction nucleotides: 7.

This clonotype has at least ten counts. The V and J genes are TRBV20-1 and TRBJ2-7; the D is unclear. Per germline, CDR1 DFQATT and CDR2 SNEGSKA (reference sequence). Trimming pared 8 bases from V and 2 bases from J, leaving 10 bases between. This CDR3 has 11 amino acids. The CDR3 region is CSPDDAYEQYF. The CDR3 region has the DNA TGCAGTCCCGACGACGCCTACGAGCAGTACTTC.

With respect to this clonotype: A read error may produce the germline difference seen at one junction end. The chain has TRBV18 and TRBJ2-5, with D unclear. The CDR3 loop spans 13 amino acids. CDR1 and CDR2 (germline): KGHSH, LQKENI. CDR3 amino acids: CASSPSAQETRYF. The CDR3, as DNA: TGTGCCAGCTCACCATCGGCCCAAGAGACCCGGTACTTC.

This clonotype was found many times. The V and J genes are TRBV7-2 and TRBJ2-3; 9 bases agree with TRBD1. The ends lost 5 bases at V and 3 bases at J; junction bases unmatched: 3. This CDR3 is 14 amino acids long. The germline gives CDR1 SGHTA, CDR2 FQGNSA. The CDR3 sequence is CASSTGGWTDTQYF. The DNA for the CDR3 is TGTGCCAGCAGCACAGGGGGCTGGACAGATACGCAGTATTTT. The full variable domain, in which reference TRBV7-2 and TRBJ2-3 provide the parts outside the CDR3, is GAGVSQSPSNKVTEKGKDVELRCDPISGHTALYWYRQSLGQGLEFLIYFQGNSAPDKSGLPSDRFSAERTGGSVSTLTIQRTQQEDSAVYLCASSTGGWTDTQYFGPGTRLTVL.

This clonotype appeared many times. The rearrangement uses TRBV5-5 and TRBJ1-5; D call uncertain. The CDR3 totals 12 residues. The ends were cut back, 0 bases at V and 3 bases at J, with 1 base in the middle. CDR1 is SGHKS and CDR2 is YYEKEE in the germline V gene (reference sequence). Written as DNA, the CDR3 is TGTGCCAGCAGCTTGGCCAATCAGCCCCAGCATTTT. Encoded protein: CASSLANQPQHF.

This clonotype was observed many times. The V call is TRBV15, the J call TRBJ2-7; 8 bases are shared with TRBD1. V lost 4 bases and J lost 4; bases outside the gene matches: 3. The CDR3 contains 13 residues. CDR1 LNHNV and CDR2 YYDKDF come from the germline V gene (reference sequence). The CDR3 loop is CATSITGGYEQYF. The DNA of the CDR3 is TGTGCCACCAGCATCACAGGGGGTTACGAGCAGTACTTC.